This entry features one T cell receptor beta chain sequence. No antigen is known for it. Germline CDR1 is KGHSH and CDR2 is LQKENI. V dropped 5 bases and J dropped 3 bases, with 20 bases sitting between them. This CDR3 spans 16 amino acids. The data stem from a study of cytomegalovirus exposure and HLA in healthy donors. The study's findings and limits: In the 130 or so validation repertoires, around 95% of cluster scores exceeded 0, per a later analysis. The study recorded 164 TCR beta chains that were cytomegalovirus-associated.

Separate from the approximately 670-subject first cohort, the approximately 130-subject validation cohort was the one that the donors belonged to. Some clones are missing from TCRdb's copy, which holds only in-frame ones; the method was immunoSEQ multiplex PCR. The sample holds more than 150,000 clones, over 65% seen once. The chain carries TRBV18 and TRBJ2-7; TRBD2 might be the D (6 bases). The material sequenced was PBMCs. The TCR originated in a man between 18 and 35 years old in good health and CMV-seropositive. The CDR3 DNA sequence: TGTGCCAGCTCATCACGCAACGGGGGTACGGTCTACGAGCAGTACTTC. It specifies CASSSRNGGTVYEQYF.